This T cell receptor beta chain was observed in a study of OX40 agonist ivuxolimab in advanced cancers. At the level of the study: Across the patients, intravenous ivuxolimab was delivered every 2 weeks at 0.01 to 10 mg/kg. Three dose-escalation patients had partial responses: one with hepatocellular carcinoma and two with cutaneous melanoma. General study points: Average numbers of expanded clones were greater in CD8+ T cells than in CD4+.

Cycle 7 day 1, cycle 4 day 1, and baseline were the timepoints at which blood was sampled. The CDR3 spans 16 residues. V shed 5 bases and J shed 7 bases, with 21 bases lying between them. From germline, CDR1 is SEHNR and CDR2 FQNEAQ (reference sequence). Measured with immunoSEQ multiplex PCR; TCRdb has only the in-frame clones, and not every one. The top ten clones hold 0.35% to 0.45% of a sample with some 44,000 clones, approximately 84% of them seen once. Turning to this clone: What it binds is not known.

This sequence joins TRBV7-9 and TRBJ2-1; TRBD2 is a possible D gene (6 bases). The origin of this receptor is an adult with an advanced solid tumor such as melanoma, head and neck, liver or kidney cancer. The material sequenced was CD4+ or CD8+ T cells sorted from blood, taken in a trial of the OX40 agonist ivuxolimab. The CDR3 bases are TGTGCCAGCAGCGACACCGGGAGAGGAGCTCCTAATGAGCAGTTCTTC. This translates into CASSDTGRGAPNEQFF.